This T cell receptor (beta chain) was sequenced during a study of PD-L1 blockade in urothelial cancer. Across the study: Prior chemotherapy in patients spanned 0 to 3 regimens. The median number of T cells present in blood samples was about 140,000.

TCR analog templates of synthetic origin were spiked into each PCR. Clones were sequenced by immunoSEQ multiplex PCR, and TCRdb holds only the in-frame ones, with some missing. The table has 95,000 or so clones, around 86% seen once. Time point meaning: pretreatment peripheral blood. This CDR3 is 14 amino acids long. V was pared by 3 bases and J by 4 bases, with 2 bases of the junction left unmatched. Germline CDR1 and CDR2: MNHNS and SASEGT. The sequencing here drew on PBMCs, taken around atezolizumab (anti-PD-L1) treatment. The rearrangement joins TRBV6-1 to TRBJ1-2; 10 nucleotides line up with TRBD1. The source is a man aged 55 to 69 with urothelial cancer. The CDR3, as DNA: TGTGCCAGCAGTGAGGGACAGGGGAGCTATGGCTACACCTTC. Translating it yields CASSEGQGSYGYTF.